This TCR beta chain was recovered during a study of cytomegalovirus exposure and HLA in healthy donors. Turning to this clone: Its target is unknown.

All the people who gave samples were healthy bone marrow donors. V was shortened by 5 bases and J by 4 bases, with 14 bases between the two germline ends. CDR3 size: 13 residues. Germline V gene sequence: CDR1 SQVTM, CDR2 ANQGSEA. It was with 60 Vbeta and 13 Jbeta primers that the PCR ran. Some clones are missing from TCRdb's copy, which holds only in-frame ones; the method was immunoSEQ multiplex PCR. The data contain 95,000 to 120,000 clones, approximately 83% of them singletons. Study-wide results and caveats: Most TCR sequences showed up rarely, but some public TCRs showed up in many donors. A later analysis found common viral pathogens apparently linked to several of the most significant clusters.

This clonotype was obtained from a woman under 30 in good health and CMV-seronegative. The sample consisted of PBMCs. This chain links TRBV29-1 with TRBJ1-2, with a possible D match to TRBD1 (6 bases). In DNA form, the CDR3 reads TGCAGCGTTCTCTGGGGGGGCCTCTATGGCTACACCTTC. This gives the protein CSVLWGGLYGYTF.